This T cell receptor (beta chain) was sequenced in a study of blood T cell repertoires in COVID-19. Study overall: From T cells, B-cell-depleted T cells, or PBMCs came the material, which was cDNA or gDNA.

V lost 4 bases, J lost 0 bases, and 12 bases lay in between. The length of the CDR3 is 15 residues. Germline values: CDR1 LGHDT, CDR2 YNNKEL (reference sequence). Which cohort a participant joined came from the clinical history participants gave. In the original processing: Researchers report that nucleated cell counts were estimated from reference gene primer amplification. The assay was immunoSEQ multiplex PCR, and TCRdb's table has in-frame clones only and misses some. The V and J calls and clone size come from that table; D and trimming were worked out from the DNA. The sample holds 340,000 or so clones; 86% are singletons and the top ten take around 4.4%.

This receptor was taken from a woman in her 40s with acute COVID-19. The sample comprised PBMCs or T cells enriched from blood (not recorded which). J is TRBJ1-1 and V is TRBV3-1 (or the pseudogene TRBV3-2); possibly TRBD1 for D (5 bases). For the CDR3, the DNA is TGTGCCAGCAGCCCACCACAGGTATTGAACACTGAAGCTTTCTTT. Encoded protein: CASSPPQVLNTEAFF.